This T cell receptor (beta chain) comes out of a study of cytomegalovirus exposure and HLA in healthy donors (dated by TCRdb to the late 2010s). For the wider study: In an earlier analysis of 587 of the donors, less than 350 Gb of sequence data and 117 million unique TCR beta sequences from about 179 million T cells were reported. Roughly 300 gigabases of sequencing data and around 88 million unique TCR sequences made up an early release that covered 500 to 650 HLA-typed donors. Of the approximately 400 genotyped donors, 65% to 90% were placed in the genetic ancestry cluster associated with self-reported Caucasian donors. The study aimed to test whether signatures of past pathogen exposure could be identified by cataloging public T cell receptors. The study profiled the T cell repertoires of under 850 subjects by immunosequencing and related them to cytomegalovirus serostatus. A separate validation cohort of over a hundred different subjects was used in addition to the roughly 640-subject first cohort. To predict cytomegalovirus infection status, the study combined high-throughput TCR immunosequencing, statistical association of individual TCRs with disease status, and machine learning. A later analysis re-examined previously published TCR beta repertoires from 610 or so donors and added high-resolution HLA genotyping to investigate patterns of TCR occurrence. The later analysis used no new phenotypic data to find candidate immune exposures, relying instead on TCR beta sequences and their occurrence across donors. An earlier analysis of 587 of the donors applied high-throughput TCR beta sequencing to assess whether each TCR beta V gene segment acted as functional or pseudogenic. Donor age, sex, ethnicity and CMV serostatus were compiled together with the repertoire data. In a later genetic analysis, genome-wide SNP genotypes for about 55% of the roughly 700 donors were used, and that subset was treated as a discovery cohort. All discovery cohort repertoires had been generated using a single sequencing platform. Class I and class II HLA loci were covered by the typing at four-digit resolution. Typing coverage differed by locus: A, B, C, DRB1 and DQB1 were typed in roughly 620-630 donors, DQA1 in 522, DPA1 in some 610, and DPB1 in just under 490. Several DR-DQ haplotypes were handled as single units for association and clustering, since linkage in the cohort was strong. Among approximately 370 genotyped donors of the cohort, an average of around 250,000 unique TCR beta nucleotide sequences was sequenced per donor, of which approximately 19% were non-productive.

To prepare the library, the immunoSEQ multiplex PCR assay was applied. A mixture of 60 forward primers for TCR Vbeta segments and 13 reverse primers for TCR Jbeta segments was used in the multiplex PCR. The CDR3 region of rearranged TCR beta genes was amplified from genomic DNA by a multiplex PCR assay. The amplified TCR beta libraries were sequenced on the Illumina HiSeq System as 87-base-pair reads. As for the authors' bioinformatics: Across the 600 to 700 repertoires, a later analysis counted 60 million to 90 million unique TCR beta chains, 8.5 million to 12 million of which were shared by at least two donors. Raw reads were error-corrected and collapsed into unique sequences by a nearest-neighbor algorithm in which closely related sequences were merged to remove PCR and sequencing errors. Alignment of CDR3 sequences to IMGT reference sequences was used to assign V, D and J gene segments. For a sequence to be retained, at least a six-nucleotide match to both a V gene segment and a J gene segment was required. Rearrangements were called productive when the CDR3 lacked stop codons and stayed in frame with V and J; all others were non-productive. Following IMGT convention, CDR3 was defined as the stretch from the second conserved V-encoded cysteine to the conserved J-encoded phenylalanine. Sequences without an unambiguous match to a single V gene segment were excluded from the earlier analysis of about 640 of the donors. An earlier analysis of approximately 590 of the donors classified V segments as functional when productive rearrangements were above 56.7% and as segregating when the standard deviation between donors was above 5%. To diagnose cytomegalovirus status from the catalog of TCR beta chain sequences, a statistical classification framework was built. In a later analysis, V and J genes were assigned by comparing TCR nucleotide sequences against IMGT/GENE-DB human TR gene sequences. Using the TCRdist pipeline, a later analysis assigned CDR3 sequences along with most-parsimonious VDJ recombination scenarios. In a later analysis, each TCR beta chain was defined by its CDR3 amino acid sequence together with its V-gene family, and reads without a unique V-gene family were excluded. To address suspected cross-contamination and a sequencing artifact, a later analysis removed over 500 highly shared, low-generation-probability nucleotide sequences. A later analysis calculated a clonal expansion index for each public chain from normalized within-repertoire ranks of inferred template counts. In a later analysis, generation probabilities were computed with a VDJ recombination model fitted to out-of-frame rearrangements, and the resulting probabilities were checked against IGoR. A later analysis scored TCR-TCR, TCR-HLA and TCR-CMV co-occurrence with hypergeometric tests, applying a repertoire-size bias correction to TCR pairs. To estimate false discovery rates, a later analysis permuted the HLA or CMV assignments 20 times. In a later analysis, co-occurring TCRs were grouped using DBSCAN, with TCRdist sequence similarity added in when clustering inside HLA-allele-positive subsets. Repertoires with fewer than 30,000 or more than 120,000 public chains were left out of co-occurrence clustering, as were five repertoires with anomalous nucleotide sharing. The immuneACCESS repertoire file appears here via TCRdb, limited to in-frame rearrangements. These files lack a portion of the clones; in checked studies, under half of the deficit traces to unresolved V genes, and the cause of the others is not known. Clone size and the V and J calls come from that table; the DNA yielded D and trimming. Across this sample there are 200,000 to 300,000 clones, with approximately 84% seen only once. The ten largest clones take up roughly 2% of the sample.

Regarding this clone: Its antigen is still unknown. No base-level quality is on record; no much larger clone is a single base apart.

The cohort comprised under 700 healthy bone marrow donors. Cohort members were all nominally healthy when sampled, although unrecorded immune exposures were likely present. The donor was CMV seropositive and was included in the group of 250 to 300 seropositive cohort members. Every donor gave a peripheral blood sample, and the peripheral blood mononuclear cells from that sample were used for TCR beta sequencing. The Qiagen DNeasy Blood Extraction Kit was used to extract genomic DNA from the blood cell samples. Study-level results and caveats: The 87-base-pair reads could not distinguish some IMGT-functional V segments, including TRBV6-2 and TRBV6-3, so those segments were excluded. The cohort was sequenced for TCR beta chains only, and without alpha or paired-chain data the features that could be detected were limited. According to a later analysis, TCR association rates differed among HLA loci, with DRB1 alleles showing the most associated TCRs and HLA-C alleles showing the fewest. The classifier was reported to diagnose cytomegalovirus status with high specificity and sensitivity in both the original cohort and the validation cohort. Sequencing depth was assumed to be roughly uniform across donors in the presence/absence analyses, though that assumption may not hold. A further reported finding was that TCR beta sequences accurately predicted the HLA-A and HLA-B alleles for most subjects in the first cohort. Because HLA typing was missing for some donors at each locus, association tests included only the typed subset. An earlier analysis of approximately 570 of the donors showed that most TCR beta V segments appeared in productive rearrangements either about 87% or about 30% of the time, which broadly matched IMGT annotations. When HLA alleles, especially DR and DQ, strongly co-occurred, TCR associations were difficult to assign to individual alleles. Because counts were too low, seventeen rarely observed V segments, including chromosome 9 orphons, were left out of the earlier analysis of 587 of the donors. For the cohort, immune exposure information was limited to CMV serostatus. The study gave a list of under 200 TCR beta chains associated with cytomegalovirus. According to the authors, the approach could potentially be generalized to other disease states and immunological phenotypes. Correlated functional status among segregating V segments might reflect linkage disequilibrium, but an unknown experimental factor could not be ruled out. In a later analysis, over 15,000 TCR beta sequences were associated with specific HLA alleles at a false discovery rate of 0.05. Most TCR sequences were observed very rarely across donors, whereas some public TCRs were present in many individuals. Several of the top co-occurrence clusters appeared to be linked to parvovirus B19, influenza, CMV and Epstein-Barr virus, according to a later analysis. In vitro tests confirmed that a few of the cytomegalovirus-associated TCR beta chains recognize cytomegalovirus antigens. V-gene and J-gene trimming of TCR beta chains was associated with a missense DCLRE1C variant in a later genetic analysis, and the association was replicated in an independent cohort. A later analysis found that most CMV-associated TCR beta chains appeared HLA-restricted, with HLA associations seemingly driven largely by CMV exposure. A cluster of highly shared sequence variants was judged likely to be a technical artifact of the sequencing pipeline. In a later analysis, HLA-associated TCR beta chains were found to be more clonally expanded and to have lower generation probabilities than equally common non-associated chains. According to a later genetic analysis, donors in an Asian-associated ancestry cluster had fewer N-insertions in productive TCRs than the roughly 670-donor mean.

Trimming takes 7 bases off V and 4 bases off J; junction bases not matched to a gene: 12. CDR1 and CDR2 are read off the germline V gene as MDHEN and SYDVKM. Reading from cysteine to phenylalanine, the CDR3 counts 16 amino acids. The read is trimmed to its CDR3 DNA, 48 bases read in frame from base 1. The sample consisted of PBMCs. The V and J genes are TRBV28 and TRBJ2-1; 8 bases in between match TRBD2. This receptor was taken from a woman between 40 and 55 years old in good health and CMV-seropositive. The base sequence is TGTGCCAGCACTGAACGCGGGGGGATAGTTTACAATGAGCAGTTCTTC. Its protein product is CASTERGGIVYNEQFF.